This TCR beta chain was sequenced during a study of cytomegalovirus exposure and HLA in healthy donors. Between the trimmed V and J ends, which lost 3 bases and 7 bases, there was a span of 16 bases. This CDR3 spans 14 amino acids. The germline CDR1 and CDR2 sequences are SGDLS and YYNGEE. The PCR was carried out with 60 Vbeta primers and 13 Jbeta primers. The repertoire was sequenced with immunoSEQ multiplex PCR; TCRdb's copy has only in-frame clones and lacks some. Altogether 150,000 to 200,000 clones are present, 80% to 85% being singletons, with the ten largest covering roughly 2%. This chain uses TRBV9 with TRBJ1-2; no clear D. The sequence derives from a human donor in good health. The sequenced sample consisted of PBMCs. The CDR3 DNA reads as TGTGCCAGCAGCGCAGAGGTAATGTACTCTGGCTACACCTTC. This encodes CASSAEVMYSGYTF.